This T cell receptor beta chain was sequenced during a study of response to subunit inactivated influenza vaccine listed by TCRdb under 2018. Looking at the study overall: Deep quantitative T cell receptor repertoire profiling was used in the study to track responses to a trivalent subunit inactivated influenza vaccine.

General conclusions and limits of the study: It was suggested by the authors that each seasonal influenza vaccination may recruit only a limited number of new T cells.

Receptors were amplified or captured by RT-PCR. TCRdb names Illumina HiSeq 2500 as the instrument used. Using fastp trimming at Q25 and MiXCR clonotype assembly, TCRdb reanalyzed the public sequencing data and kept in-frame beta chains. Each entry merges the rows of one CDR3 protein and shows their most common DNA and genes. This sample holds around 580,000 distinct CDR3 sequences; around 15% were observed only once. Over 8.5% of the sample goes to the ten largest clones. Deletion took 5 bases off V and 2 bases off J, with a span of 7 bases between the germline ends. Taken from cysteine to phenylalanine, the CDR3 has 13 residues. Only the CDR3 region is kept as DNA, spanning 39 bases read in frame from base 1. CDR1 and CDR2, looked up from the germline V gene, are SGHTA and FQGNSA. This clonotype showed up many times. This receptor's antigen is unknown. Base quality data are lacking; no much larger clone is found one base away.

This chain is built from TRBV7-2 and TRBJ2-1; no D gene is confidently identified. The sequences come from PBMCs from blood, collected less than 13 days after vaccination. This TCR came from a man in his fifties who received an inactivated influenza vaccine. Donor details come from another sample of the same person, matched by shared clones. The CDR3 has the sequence CASSLDTYNEQFF. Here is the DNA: TGTGCCAGCAGCCTCGATACCTACAATGAGCAGTTCTTC. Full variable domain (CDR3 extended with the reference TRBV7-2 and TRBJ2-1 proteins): GAGVSQSPSNKVTEKGKDVELRCDPISGHTALYWYRQSLGQGLEFLIYFQGNSAPDKSGLPSDRFSAERTGGSVSTLTIQRTQQEDSAVYLCASSLDTYNEQFFGPGTRLTVL.